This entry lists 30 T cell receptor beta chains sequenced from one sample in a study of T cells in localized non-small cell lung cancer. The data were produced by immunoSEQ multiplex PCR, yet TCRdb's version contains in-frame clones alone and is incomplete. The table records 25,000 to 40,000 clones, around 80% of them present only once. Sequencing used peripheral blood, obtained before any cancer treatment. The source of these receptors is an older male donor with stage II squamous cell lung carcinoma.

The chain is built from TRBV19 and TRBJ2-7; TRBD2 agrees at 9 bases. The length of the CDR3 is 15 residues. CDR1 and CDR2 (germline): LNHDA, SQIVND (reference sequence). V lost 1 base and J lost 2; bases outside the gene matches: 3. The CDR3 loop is CASSIGGLAAYEQYF. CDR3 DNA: TGTGCCAGTAGTATAGGGGGACTAGCAGCCTACGAGCAGTACTTC.

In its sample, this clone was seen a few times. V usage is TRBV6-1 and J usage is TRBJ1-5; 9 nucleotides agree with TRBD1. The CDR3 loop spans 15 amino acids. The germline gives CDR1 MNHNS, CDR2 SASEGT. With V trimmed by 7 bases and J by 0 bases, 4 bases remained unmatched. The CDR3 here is CASTWDRASNQPQHF. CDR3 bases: TGTGCCAGCACTTGGGACAGGGCTAGCAATCAGCCCCAGCATTTT.

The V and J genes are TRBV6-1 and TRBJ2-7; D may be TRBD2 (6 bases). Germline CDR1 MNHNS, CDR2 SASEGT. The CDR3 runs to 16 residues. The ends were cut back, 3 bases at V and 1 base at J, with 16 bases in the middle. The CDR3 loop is CASSELQGTASYEQYF. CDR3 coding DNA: TGTGCCAGCAGTGAGCTCCAAGGGACTGCATCCTACGAGCAGTACTTC.

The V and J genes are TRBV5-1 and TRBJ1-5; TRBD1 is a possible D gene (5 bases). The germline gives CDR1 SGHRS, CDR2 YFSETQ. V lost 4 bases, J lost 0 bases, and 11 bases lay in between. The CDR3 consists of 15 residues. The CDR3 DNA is TGCGCCAGCAGCCCGGACACTTATAGCAATCAGCCCCAGCATTTT. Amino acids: CASSPDTYSNQPQHF.

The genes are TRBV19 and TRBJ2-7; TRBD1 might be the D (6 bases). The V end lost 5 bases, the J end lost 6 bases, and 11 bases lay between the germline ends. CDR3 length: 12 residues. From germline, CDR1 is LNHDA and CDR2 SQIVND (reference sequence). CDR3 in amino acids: CASSFPGAEQYF. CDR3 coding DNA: TGTGCCAGTAGTTTCCCAGGGGCCGAGCAGTACTTC.

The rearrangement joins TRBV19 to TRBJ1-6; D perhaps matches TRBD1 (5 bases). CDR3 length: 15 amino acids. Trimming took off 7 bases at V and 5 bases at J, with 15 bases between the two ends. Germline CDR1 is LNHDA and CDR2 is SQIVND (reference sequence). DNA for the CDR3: TGTGCCAGTACCGTGGGGGGGAGGAATAATTCACCCCTCCACTTT. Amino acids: CASTVGGRNNSPLHF.

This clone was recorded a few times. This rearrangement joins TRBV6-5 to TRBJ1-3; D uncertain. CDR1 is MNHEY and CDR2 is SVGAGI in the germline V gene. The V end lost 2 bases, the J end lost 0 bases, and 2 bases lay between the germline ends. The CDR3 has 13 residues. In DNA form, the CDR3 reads TGTGCCAGCAGTTACAGCTCTGGAAACACCATATATTTT. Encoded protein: CASSYSSGNTIYF.

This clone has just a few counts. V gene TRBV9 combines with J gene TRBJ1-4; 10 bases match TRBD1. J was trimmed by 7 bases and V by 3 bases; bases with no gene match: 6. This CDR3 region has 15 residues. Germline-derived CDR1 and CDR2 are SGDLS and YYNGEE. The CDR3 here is CASSGGQGVGEKLFF. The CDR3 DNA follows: TGTGCCAGCAGCGGAGGACAGGGGGTCGGTGAAAAACTGTTTTTT.

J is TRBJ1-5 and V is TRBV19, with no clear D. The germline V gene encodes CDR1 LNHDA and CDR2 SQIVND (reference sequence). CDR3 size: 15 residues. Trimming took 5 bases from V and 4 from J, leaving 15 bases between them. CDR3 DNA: TGTGCCAGTAGTCCTCGTTTATCAACAAATCAGCCCCAGCATTTT. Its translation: CASSPRLSTNQPQHF.

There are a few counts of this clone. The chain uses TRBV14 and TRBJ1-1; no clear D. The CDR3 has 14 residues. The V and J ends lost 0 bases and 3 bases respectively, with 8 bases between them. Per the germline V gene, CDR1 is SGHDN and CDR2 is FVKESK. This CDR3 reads CASSQDRVYTEAFF. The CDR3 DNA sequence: TGTGCCAGCAGCCAAGATCGGGTATACACTGAAGCTTTCTTT.

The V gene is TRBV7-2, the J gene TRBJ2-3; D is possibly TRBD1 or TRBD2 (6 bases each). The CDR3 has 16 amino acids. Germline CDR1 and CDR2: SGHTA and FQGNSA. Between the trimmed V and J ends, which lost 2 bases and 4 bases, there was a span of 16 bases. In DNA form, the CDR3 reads TGTGCCAGCAGCTTACTTAGGGGGGCCCCCGCAGATACGCAGTATTTT. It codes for CASSLLRGAPADTQYF.

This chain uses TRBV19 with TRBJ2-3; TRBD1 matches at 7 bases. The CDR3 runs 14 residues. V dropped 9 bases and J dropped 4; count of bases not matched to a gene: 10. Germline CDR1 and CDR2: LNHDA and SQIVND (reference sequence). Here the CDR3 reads CASAGTETSDTQYF. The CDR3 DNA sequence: TGTGCCAGCGCTGGGACAGAGACTTCAGATACGCAGTATTTT.

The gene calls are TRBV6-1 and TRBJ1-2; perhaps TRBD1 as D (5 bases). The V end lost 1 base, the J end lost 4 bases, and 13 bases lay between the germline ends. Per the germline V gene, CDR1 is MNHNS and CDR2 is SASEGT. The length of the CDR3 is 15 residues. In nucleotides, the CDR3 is TGTGCCAGCAGTGAAGATCAGGGAAACCCCTATGGCTACACCTTC. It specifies CASSEDQGNPYGYTF.

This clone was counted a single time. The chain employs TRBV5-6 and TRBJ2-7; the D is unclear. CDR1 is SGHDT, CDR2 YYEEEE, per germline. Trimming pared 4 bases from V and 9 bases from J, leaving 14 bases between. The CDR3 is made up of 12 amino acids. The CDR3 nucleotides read TGTGCCAGCAGCCCCGGACGTACTGGGCAGTACTTC. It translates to CASSPGRTGQYF. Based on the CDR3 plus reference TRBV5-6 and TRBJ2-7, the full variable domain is DAGVTQSPTHLIKTRGQQVTLRCSPKSGHDTVSWYQQALGQGPQFIFQYYEEEERQRGNFPDRFSGHQFPNYSSELNVNALLLGDSALYLCASSPGRTGQYFGPGTRLTVT.

The chain's CDR3 is CASSLDQAGEVLGGYTF. DNA of the CDR3: TGTGCCAGCAGCTTGGATCAGGCAGGGGAGGTTCTCGGGGGCTACACCTTC. The chain is built from TRBV5-6 and TRBJ1-2, with D possibly matching TRBD1 (6 bases). The CDR3 runs 17 residues. CDR1 and CDR2 from the germline V gene are SGHDT and YYEEEE. Trimming took off 0 bases at V and 8 bases at J, with 23 bases between the two ends.

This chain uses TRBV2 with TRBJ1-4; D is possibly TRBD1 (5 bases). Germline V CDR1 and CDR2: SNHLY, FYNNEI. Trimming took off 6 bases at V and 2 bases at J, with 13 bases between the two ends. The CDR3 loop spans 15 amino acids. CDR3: CASRSTGSTNEKLFF. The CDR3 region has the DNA TGTGCCAGCAGAAGCACAGGATCGACTAATGAAAAACTGTTTTTT.

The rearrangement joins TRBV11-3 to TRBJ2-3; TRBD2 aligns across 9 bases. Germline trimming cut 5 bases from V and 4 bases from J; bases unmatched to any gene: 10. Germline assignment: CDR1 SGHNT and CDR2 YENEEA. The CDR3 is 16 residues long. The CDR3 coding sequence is TGTGCCAGCAGCCAAATAGCGGGGGCCCCCCCAGATACGCAGTATTTT. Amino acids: CASSQIAGAPPDTQYF. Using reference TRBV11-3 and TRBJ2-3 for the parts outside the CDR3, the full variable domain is EAGVVQSPRYKIIEKKQPVAFWCNPISGHNTLYWYLQNLGQGPELLIRYENEEAVDDSQLPKDRFSAERLKGVDSTLKIQPAELGDSAVYLCASSQIAGAPPDTQYFGPGTRLTVL.

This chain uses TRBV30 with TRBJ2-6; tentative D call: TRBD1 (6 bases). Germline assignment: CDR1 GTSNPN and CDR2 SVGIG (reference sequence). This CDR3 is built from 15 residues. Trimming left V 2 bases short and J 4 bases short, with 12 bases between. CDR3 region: CAWSQAGVGANVLTF. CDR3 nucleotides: TGTGCCTGGAGTCAAGCAGGGGTCGGGGCCAACGTCCTGACTTTC.

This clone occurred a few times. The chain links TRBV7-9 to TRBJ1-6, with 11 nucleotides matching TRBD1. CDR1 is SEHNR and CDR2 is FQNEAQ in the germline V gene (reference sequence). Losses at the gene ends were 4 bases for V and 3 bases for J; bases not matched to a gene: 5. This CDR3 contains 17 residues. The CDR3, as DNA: TGTGCCAGCAGCTCCTGGACAGGGGGCCGCTATAATTCACCCCTCCACTTT. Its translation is CASSSWTGGRYNSPLHF.

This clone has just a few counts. DNA of the CDR3: TGTGCCAGCGCCGGGACAGACAGAAACTATGGCTACACCTTC. It translates to CASAGTDRNYGYTF. The chain couples TRBV9 to TRBJ1-2, with TRBD1 identical over 7 bases. Per the germline V gene, CDR1 is SGDLS and CDR2 is YYNGEE. The CDR3 has 14 amino acids. J was trimmed by 2 bases and V by 7 bases; bases with no gene match: 8.

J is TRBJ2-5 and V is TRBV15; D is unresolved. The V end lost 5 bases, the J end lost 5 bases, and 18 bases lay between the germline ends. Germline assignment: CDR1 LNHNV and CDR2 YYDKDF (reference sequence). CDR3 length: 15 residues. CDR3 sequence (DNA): TGTGCCACCAGCCCCAGGTCCCGATCTCTGGAGACCCAGTACTTC. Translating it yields CATSPRSRSLETQYF. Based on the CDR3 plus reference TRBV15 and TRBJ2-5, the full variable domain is DAMVIQNPRYQVTQFGKPVTLSCSQTLNHNVMYWYQQKSSQAPKLLFHYYDKDFNNEADTPDNFQSRRPNTSFCFLDIRSPGLGDTAMYLCATSPRSRSLETQYFGPGTRLLVL.

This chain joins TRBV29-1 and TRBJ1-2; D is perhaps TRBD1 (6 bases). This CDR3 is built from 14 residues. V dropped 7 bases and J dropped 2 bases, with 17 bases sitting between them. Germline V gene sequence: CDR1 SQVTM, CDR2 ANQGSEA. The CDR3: CSALGGATNYGYTF. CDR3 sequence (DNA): TGCAGCGCTCTTGGGGGGGCAACGAACTATGGCTACACCTTC.

This CDR3 reads CASSPRDSTDTQYF. The CDR3 DNA sequence: TGCGCCAGCAGCCCCCGGGACTCCACAGATACGCAGTATTTT. This chain joins TRBV5-1 and TRBJ2-3; perhaps TRBD2 as D (6 bases). From germline, CDR1 is SGHRS and CDR2 YFSETQ. Trimming pared 4 bases from V and 2 bases from J, leaving 11 bases between. The CDR3 totals 14 residues.

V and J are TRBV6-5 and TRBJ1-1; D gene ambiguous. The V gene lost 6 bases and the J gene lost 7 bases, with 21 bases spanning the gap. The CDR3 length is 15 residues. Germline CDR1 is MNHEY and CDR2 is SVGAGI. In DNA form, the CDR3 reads TGTGCCAGCAGCCCCGACCTAGTCATTGTGGATGAAGCTTTCTTT. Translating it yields CASSPDLVIVDEAFF.

The CDR3: CASSPQGYGTEAFF. CDR3 DNA: TGTGCCAGCAGCCCCCAAGGTTATGGCACTGAAGCTTTCTTT. This chain links TRBV11-2 with TRBJ1-1, with D unclear. The CDR3 has 14 amino acids. The V and J ends lost 5 bases and 4 bases respectively, with 14 bases between them. The germline V gene has CDR1 SGHAT and CDR2 FQNNGV.

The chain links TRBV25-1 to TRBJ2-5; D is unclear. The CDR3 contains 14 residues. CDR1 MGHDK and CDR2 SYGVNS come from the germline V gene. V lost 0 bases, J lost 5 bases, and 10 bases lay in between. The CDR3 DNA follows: TGTGCCAGCAGTGAATATTTGGGTCGGGAGACCCAGTACTTC. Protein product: CASSEYLGRETQYF.

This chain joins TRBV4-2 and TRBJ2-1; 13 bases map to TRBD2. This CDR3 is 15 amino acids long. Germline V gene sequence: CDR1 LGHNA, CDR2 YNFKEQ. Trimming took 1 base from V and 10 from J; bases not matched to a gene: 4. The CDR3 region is CASSQGGLAGLEQFF. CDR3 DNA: TGTGCCAGCAGCCAAGGGGGACTAGCGGGGCTCGAGCAGTTCTTC.

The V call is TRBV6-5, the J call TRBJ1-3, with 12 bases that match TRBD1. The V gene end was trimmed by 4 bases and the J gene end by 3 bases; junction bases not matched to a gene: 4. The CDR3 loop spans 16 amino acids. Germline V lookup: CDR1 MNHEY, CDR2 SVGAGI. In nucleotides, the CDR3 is TGTGCCAGCAGTTGGGGACAGGGGGCGGGTGGAAACACCATATATTTT. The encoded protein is CASSWGQGAGGNTIYF.

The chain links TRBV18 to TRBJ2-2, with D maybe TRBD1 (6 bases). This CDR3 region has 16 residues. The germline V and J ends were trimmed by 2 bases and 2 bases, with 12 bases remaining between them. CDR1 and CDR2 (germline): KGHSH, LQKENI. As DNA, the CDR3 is TGTGCCAGCTCACCATACAGGGTGCCCAACACCGGGGAGCTGTTTTTT. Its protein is CASSPYRVPNTGELFF.

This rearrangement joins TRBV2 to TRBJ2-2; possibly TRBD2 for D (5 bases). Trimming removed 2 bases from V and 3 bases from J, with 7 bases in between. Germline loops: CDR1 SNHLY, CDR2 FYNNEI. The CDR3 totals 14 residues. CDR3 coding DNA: TGTGCCAGCAGTGAAATCGGGGACACCGGGGAGCTGTTTTTT. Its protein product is CASSEIGDTGELFF.